The T cell receptor (beta chain) described here comes from a study of OX40 agonist ivuxolimab in advanced cancers. Study summary: The eligibility criteria allowed prior anti-PD-1, anti-PD-L1 or anti-CTLA-4 therapy, and approximately 42% had some. Whole-study findings and limits: On average, CD8+ T cells had more expanded clones than CD4+. CD4+ and CD8+ T cells in blood underwent clonal expansion by week 6 at 0.1 to 3.0 mg/kg.

Germline V gives CDR1 MNHNY, CDR2 SVGAGI (reference sequence). Trimming cost V 2 bases and J 2 bases, with 9 bases left between them. There are 15 residues in the CDR3. Comments on this clone: Its antigen is still unknown.

Profiling relied on immunoSEQ multiplex PCR, and the TCRdb table lists in-frame clones only, not all of them. This sample has 50,000 to 65,000 clones, with just under 90% found just once. The TCR was taken from an adult with an advanced solid tumor such as melanoma, head and neck, liver or kidney cancer. The specimen comprised CD4+ or CD8+ T cells sorted from blood, sampled in a trial of the OX40 agonist ivuxolimab. J is TRBJ1-4 and V is TRBV6-6, with a possible D match to TRBD1 (6 bases). The CDR3 here is CASSYRTATNEKLFF. The CDR3 DNA follows: TGTGCCAGCAGTTACCGGACAGCTACTAATGAAAAACTGTTTTTT.